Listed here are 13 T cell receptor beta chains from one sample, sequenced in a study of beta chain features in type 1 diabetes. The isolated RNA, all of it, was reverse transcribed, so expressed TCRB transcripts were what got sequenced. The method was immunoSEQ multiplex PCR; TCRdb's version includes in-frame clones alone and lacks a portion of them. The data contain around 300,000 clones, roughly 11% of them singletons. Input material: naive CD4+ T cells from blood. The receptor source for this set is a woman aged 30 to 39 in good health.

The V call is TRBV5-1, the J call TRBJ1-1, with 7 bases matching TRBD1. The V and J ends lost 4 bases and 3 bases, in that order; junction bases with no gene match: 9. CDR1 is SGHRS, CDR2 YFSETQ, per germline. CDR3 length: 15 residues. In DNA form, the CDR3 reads TGCGCCAGCAGCACAGACAGGGATTGGGACACTGAAGCTTTCTTT. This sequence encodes CASSTDRDWDTEAFF.

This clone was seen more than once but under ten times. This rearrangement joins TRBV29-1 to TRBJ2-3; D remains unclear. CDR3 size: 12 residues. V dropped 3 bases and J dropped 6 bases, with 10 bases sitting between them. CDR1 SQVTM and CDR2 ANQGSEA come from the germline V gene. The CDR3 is CSVDARGDTQYF. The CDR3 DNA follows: TGCAGCGTTGACGCTAGAGGCGATACGCAGTATTTT.

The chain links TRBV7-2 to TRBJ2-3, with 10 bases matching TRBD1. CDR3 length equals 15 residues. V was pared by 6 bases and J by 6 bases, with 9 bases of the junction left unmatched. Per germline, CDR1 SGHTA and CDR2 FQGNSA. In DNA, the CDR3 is TGTGCCAGCAGAACCCGGGACAGGGGTTCCGATACGCAGTATTTT. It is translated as CASRTRDRGSDTQYF.

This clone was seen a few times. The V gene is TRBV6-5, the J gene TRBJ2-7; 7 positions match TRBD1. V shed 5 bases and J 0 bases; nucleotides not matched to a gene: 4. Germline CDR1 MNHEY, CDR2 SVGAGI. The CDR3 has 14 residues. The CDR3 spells CASSTRDSSYEQYF. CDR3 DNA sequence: TGTGCCAGCAGTACCCGGGACAGCTCCTACGAGCAGTACTTC.

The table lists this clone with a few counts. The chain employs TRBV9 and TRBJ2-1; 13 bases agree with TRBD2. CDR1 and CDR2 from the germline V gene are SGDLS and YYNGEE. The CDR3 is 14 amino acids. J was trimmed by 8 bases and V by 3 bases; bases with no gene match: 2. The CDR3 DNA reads TGTGCCAGCAGCGCACTAGCGGGAGGGCATGAGCAGTTCTTC. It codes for CASSALAGGHEQFF.

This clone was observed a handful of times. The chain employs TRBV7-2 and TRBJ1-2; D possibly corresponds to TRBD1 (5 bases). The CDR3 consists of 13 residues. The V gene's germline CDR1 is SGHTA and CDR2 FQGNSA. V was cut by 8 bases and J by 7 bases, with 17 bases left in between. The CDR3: CASELGTPAGYTF. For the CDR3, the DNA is TGTGCCAGCGAGCTTGGGACTCCGGCTGGCTACACCTTC.

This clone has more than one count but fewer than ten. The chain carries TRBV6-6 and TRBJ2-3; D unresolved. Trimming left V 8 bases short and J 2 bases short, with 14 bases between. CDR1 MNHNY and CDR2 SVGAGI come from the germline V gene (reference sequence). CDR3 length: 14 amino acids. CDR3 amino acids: CASERWANTDTQYF. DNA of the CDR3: TGTGCCAGCGAACGGTGGGCCAACACAGATACGCAGTATTTT.

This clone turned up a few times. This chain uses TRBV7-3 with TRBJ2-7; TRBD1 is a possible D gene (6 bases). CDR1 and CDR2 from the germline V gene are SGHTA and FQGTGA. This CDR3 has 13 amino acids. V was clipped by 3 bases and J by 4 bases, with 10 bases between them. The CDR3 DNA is TGTGCCAGCAGCTTGGAAGGGGGTTACGAGCAGTACTTC. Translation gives CASSLEGGYEQYF.

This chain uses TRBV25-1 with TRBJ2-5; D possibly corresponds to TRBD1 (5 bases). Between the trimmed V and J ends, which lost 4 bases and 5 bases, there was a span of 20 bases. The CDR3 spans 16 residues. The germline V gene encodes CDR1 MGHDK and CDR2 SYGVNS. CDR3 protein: CASSASLDSMWETQYF. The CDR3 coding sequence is TGTGCCAGCAGTGCTTCTCTCGACAGTATGTGGGAGACCCAGTACTTC.

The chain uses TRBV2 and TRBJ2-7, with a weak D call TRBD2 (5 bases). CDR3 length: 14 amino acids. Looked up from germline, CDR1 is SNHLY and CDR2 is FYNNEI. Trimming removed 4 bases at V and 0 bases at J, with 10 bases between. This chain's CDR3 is CASSARLSSYEQYF. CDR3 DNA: TGTGCCAGCAGTGCCCGACTAAGCTCCTACGAGCAGTACTTC.

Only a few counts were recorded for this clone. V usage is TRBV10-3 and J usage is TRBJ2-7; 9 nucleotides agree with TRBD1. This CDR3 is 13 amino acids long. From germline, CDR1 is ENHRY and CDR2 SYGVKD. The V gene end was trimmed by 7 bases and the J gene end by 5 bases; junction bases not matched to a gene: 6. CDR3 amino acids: CAIKGTGFHEQYF. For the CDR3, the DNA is TGTGCCATCAAAGGGACAGGGTTCCACGAGCAGTACTTC.

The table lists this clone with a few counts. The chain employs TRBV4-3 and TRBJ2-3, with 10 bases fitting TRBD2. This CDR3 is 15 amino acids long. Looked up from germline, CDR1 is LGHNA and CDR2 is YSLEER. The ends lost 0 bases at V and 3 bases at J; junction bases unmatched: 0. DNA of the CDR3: TGCGCCAGCAGCCAAGAACTAGCGGGAACAGATACGCAGTATTTT. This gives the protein CASSQELAGTDTQYF.

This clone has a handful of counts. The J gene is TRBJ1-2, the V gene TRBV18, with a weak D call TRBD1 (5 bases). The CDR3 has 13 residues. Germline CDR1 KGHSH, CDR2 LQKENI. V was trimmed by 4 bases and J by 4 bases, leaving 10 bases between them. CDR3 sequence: CASSLQESYGYTF. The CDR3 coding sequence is TGTGCCAGCTCACTACAGGAATCCTATGGCTACACCTTC. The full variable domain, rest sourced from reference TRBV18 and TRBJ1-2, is NAGVMQNPRHLVRRRGQEARLRCSPMKGHSHVYWYRQLPEEGLKFMVYLQKENIIDESGMPKERFSAEFPKEGPSILRIQQVVRGDSAAYFCASSLQESYGYTFGSGTRLTVV.